This is a list of T cell receptor beta chains from one sample in a study of cytomegalovirus exposure and HLA in healthy donors. TCRdb keeps only in-frame clones here, not all; method: immunoSEQ multiplex PCR. The sample holds about 43,000 clones. Specimen: PBMCs. The origin of the receptors is a woman aged 25 to 39 in good health and CMV-seronegative. Each CDR3 is given with its conserved first and last residue. Fields, in order: clone size, D gene, V gene, J gene, CDR3 protein, CDR3 DNA. The D gene is left open where the match is weak. Clone size is stated in some rows and not others, as once, few, many or a class when expanded.

>NA|NA|TRBV7-3|TRBJ2-6
CASSPTPRGSGANVLTF
TGTGCCAGCAGCCCAACACCTCGGGGTTCTGGGGCCAACGTCCTGACTTTC
>NA|NA|TRBV28|TRBJ1-5
CASSLGGLQKSKQPQHF
TGTGCCAGCAGTTTAGGGGGGTTACAAAAGTCAAAACAGCCCCAGCATTTT
>NA|NA|TRBV7-3|TRBJ2-7
CASSQGPAGEQYF
TGTGCCAGCAGCCAGGGTCCGGCGGGGGAGCAGTACTTC
>NA|NA|TRBV29-1|TRBJ1-3
CSVIGASSNTIYF
TGCAGCGTTATAGGAGCGAGCTCGAACACCATATATTTT
>NA|NA|TRBV9|TRBJ2-2
CASSVTATGELFF
TGTGCCAGCAGCGTTACTGCCACCGGGGAGCTGTTTTTT
>NA|NA|TRBV6-6|TRBJ1-5
CASSHGQNSNQPQHF
TGTGCCAGCAGTCACGGACAGAATAGCAATCAGCCCCAGCATTTT
>NA|TRBD1|TRBV7-6|TRBJ2-7
CASSLGTGGPTYEQYF
TGTGCCAGCAGCTTAGGGACAGGGGGCCCCACCTACGAGCAGTACTTC
>NA|TRBD2|TRBV4-2|TRBJ2-1
CASRPSGTSGRGEQFF
TGTGCCAGCCGGCCCTCCGGGACTAGCGGGAGGGGTGAGCAGTTCTTC
>NA|TRBD2|TRBV19|TRBJ2-2
CATTTSGMRTGELFF
TGTGCCACGACTACTAGCGGGATGCGCACCGGGGAGCTGTTTTTT
>NA|NA|TRBV7-9|TRBJ2-6
CASSSRSSGANVLTF
TGTGCCAGCAGCTCCCGCAGCTCTGGGGCCAACGTCCTGACTTTC
>medium-sized|NA|TRBV18|TRBJ2-1
CASSPNPARNEQFF
TGTGCCAGCTCACCAAACCCTGCTAGGAATGAGCAGTTCTTC
>NA|NA|TRBV19|TRBJ2-7
CASSPTPNEQYF
TGTGCCAGTAGTCCTACCCCTAACGAGCAGTACTTC
>NA|TRBD2|TRBV9|TRBJ2-7
CASSVGTSGKRYEQYF
TGTGCCAGCAGCGTAGGGACTAGCGGGAAAAGGTACGAGCAGTACTTC
>NA|NA|TRBV6-6|TRBJ1-2
CASSYGGDYGYTF
TGTGCCAGCAGTTACGGGGGCGACTATGGCTACACCTTC
>NA|TRBD2|TRBV7-3|TRBJ2-3
CASSSGLSTDTQYF
TGTGCCAGCAGCTCGGGACTAAGCACAGATACGCAGTATTTT
>NA|TRBD2|TRBV30|TRBJ2-1
CAWEGSGTSQFF
TGTGCCTGGGAGGGGTCGGGGACTAGTCAGTTCTTC
>NA|NA|TRBV19|TRBJ1-2
CASSRFGQGNYGYTF
TGTGCCAGTAGTCGGTTTGGGCAGGGGAACTATGGCTACACCTTC
>NA|TRBD2|TRBV6-5|TRBJ2-1
CASSYGGRAVNEQFF
TGTGCCAGCAGTTACGGCGGGAGGGCCGTCAATGAGCAGTTCTTC
>NA|NA|TRBV19|TRBJ2-1
CASSPLERVYNEQFF
TGTGCCAGTAGCCCCCTAGAGAGGGTTTACAATGAGCAGTTCTTC
>NA|TRBD2|TRBV4-2|TRBJ2-3
CASSQESREPDTQYF
TGTGCCAGCAGCCAAGAGTCGCGGGAGCCAGATACGCAGTATTTT
>NA|TRBD1|TRBV30|TRBJ1-4
CAGSPWTGVGEKLFF
TGTGCCGGGAGTCCTTGGACAGGGGTAGGGGAAAAACTGTTTTTT
>NA|NA|TRBV28|TRBJ1-3
CASRLQGGLGNTIYF
TGTGCCAGCAGGCTACAGGGTGGATTAGGAAACACCATATATTTT
>NA|TRBD1|TRBV30|TRBJ1-1
CAWKRQGSPEAFF
TGTGCCTGGAAAAGACAGGGCTCCCCTGAAGCTTTCTTT
>NA|NA|TRBV18|TRBJ1-1
CASSPPAATEAFF
TGTGCCAGCTCACCACCGGCGGCCACTGAAGCTTTCTTT
>NA|TRBD2|TRBV28|TRBJ2-7
CASSGPRAGVLYEQYF
TGTGCCAGCAGTGGACCTAGGGCGGGAGTACTATACGAGCAGTACTTC
>NA|NA|TRBV7-9|TRBJ2-7
CASSFQPPRNEQYF
TGTGCCAGCAGCTTCCAGCCTCCTAGGAACGAGCAGTACTTC
>NA|TRBD1|TRBV7-2|TRBJ2-5
CASSLRDRQETQYF
TGTGCCAGCAGCCTCCGGGACAGGCAAGAGACCCAGTACTTC
>NA|NA|TRBV18|TRBJ1-5
CASSLVDSNQPQHF
TGTGCCAGCTCACTGGTAGATAGCAATCAGCCCCAGCATTTT
>NA|NA|TRBV5-1|TRBJ1-5
CASSPNPQDLNQPQHF
TGCGCCAGCAGCCCGAATCCCCAGGACTTAAATCAGCCCCAGCATTTT
>NA|TRBD1|TRBV6-6|TRBJ1-5
CASRRDSSNQPQHF
TGTGCCAGCAGGCGGGACAGTAGCAATCAGCCCCAGCATTTT
>NA|NA|TRBV6-5|TRBJ1-2
CAVIGDYGYTF
TGTGCCGTAATAGGGGACTATGGCTACACCTTC
>NA|NA|TRBV2|TRBJ1-2
CASSEGRGGYTF
TGTGCCAGCAGTGAGGGAAGGGGTGGCTACACCTTC
>NA|TRBD1|TRBV2|TRBJ1-1
CASSEGRTGGTEAFF
TGTGCCAGCAGTGAAGGGAGGACAGGGGGGACTGAAGCTTTCTTT
>NA|NA|TRBV30|TRBJ1-6
CAWSVRGYSPLHF
TGTGCCTGGAGTGTACGGGGGTATTCACCCCTCCACTTT
>NA|NA|TRBV5-1|TRBJ1-2
CASSLTGTNYGYTF
TGCGCCAGCAGCTTGACAGGGACTAACTATGGCTACACCTTC
>NA|NA|TRBV19|TRBJ1-2
CASSIGSGLGYTF
TGTGCCAGTAGTATCGGATCAGGGCTTGGCTACACCTTC
>NA|TRBD1|TRBV6-1|TRBJ2-1
CASSDGGTGGSAEQFF
TGTGCCAGCAGTGACGGCGGGACAGGGGGCTCTGCTGAGCAGTTCTTC
>NA|TRBD2|TRBV4-1|TRBJ2-1
CASSHSTSGSYNEQFF
TGTGCCAGCAGCCATTCCACTAGCGGGAGCTACAATGAGCAGTTCTTC
>NA|NA|TRBV19|TRBJ1-1
CASSKSGSMNTEAFF
TGTGCCAGTAGTAAAAGTGGCAGTATGAACACTGAAGCTTTCTTT